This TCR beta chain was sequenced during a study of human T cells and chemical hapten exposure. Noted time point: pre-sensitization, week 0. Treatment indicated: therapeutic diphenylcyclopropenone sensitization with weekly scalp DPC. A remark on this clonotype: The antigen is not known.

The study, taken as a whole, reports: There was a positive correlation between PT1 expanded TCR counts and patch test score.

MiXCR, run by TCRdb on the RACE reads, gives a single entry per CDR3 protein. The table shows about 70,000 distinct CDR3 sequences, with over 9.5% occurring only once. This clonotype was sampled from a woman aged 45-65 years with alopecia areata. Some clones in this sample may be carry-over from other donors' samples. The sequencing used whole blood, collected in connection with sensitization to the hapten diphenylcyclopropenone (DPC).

The CDR3 bases are TGTGCCAGCAGCTTCTTTGATCTAGCGGGGGGAACCCAGCCGACAGATACGCAGTATTTT. Its translation is CASSFFDLAGGTQPTDTQYF. The V and J genes are TRBV13 and TRBJ2-3, with TRBD2 matching over 11 bases. CDR1 is PRHDT and CDR2 is FYEKMQ in the germline V gene (reference sequence). CDR3 length: 20 residues. Germline trimming cut 3 bases from V and 3 bases from J; bases unmatched to any gene: 17.